A selection of T cell receptor beta chains follows, all from one sample in a study of blood T cell repertoires in COVID-19. Generated by immunoSEQ multiplex PCR, the TCRdb table keeps only in-frame clones and is missing some. The sample has 130,000 to 150,000 clones; around 75% are singletons. Sequenced sample: peripheral blood. All receptors derive from a woman in her 70s with COVID-19, enrolled during active disease. Each CDR3 is given with its conserved first and last residue. Fields, in order: clone size, J gene, D gene, V gene, CDR3 DNA, CDR3 protein. A D gene is named only where the DNA matches it firmly. A clone size is listed for some rows: how often the clone was seen (once, few, many), or a class if it is expanded.

clone_size: .
j_call: TRBJ2-2
d_call: .
v_call: TRBV6-2/TRBV6-3
cdr3_nt: TGTGCCAGCAGCCCCCGACCGGGAAAATACACCGGGGAGCTGTTTTTT
cdr3_aa: CASSPRPGKYTGELFF

clone_size: .
j_call: TRBJ2-7
d_call: .
v_call: TRBV7-3
cdr3_nt: TGTGCCAGCAGCCCAGAGCAGGGGAGGGGCGAGCAGTACTTC
cdr3_aa: CASSPEQGRGEQYF

clone_size: .
j_call: TRBJ2-5
d_call: TRBD2
v_call: TRBV5-6
cdr3_nt: TGTGCCAGCAGCCAAATCCGACTAGCGGGGGAGACCCAGTACTTC
cdr3_aa: CASSQIRLAGETQYF

clone_size: .
j_call: TRBJ2-7
d_call: TRBD1
v_call: TRBV6-5
cdr3_nt: TGTGCCAGCAGTTATAGGGGACAGGGAACCTACGAGCAGTACTTC
cdr3_aa: CASSYRGQGTYEQYF

clone_size: .
j_call: TRBJ2-6
d_call: TRBD1
v_call: TRBV19
cdr3_nt: TGTGCCAGTAGTATTTGGGACAGGGCCATCTGGGGGGCCAACGTCCTGACTTTC
cdr3_aa: CASSIWDRAIWGANVLTF

clone_size: .
j_call: TRBJ2-1
d_call: .
v_call: TRBV30
cdr3_nt: TGTGCCTGGAGCCGGGACACCTACAATGAGCAGTTCTTC
cdr3_aa: CAWSRDTYNEQFF

clone_size: .
j_call: TRBJ1-1
d_call: .
v_call: TRBV15
cdr3_nt: TGTGCCACCAGCAGAGGCGGGCGGGAAGCTTTCTTT
cdr3_aa: CATSRGGREAFF

clone_size: .
j_call: TRBJ2-2
d_call: .
v_call: TRBV3-1/TRBV3-2
cdr3_nt: TGTGCCAGCAGCCGCGGGGTTGACGGGGAGCTGTTTTTT
cdr3_aa: CASSRGVDGELFF

clone_size: .
j_call: TRBJ2-2
d_call: TRBD2
v_call: TRBV5-1
cdr3_nt: TGCGCCAGCAGCACCGGGACTAGCGGGGGGCGAACCGGGGAGCTGTTTTTT
cdr3_aa: CASSTGTSGGRTGELFF

clone_size: .
j_call: TRBJ1-2
d_call: .
v_call: TRBV28
cdr3_nt: TGTGCCAGCCTCCCCTTAGGGACTGTTTATGGCTACACCTTC
cdr3_aa: CASLPLGTVYGYTF

clone_size: .
j_call: TRBJ1-4
d_call: .
v_call: TRBV11-3
cdr3_nt: TGTGCCAGCAGCCTTCTCCAGAAGTCGGGGGAAAAACTGTTTTTT
cdr3_aa: CASSLLQKSGEKLFF

clone_size: .
j_call: TRBJ1-1
d_call: .
v_call: TRBV10-3
cdr3_nt: TGTGCCATCAGTCTAGAGAACACTGAAGCTTTCTTT
cdr3_aa: CAISLENTEAFF

clone_size: .
j_call: TRBJ1-2
d_call: TRBD1
v_call: TRBV3-1/TRBV3-2
cdr3_nt: TGTGCCAGCAGCCAAGGGACAGGAGGTTCAAGACACTATGGCTACACCTTC
cdr3_aa: CASSQGTGGSRHYGYTF

clone_size: .
j_call: TRBJ1-6
d_call: .
v_call: TRBV27
cdr3_nt: TGTGCCAGCAGTTTAGAGGGTAGGGTGGATTCACCCCTCCACTTT
cdr3_aa: CASSLEGRVDSPLHF

clone_size: .
j_call: TRBJ1-2
d_call: .
v_call: TRBV4-2
cdr3_nt: TGTGCCAGCAGCCCAGGTTACGAGGCAGGGGGCTACACCTTC
cdr3_aa: CASSPGYEAGGYTF

clone_size: .
j_call: TRBJ2-7
d_call: .
v_call: TRBV12-3/TRBV12-4
cdr3_nt: TGTGCCAGCACCCTAGACAGTACCTACGAGCAGTACTTC
cdr3_aa: CASTLDSTYEQYF

clone_size: .
j_call: TRBJ2-5
d_call: .
v_call: TRBV5-1
cdr3_nt: TGCGCCAGCAGCTTGGTACGGGAAGGGACCCAGTACTTC
cdr3_aa: CASSLVREGTQYF

clone_size: once
j_call: TRBJ2-7
d_call: TRBD1
v_call: TRBV19
cdr3_nt: TGTGCCAGTAGTCCGGGACAGGGTCCCTACGAGCAGTACTTC
cdr3_aa: CASSPGQGPYEQYF

clone_size: few
j_call: TRBJ1-4
d_call: .
v_call: TRBV4-3
cdr3_nt: TGCGCCAGCAGCCAAGAACCCTCCGGGTATGAAAAACTGTTTTTT
cdr3_aa: CASSQEPSGYEKLFF

clone_size: .
j_call: TRBJ1-1
d_call: .
v_call: TRBV6-2/TRBV6-3
cdr3_nt: TGTGCCAGCAGCCTGCAATATGACAGGATGGAGCCTGAAGCTTTCTTT
cdr3_aa: CASSLQYDRMEPEAFF

clone_size: .
j_call: TRBJ2-7
d_call: .
v_call: TRBV11-2
cdr3_nt: TGTGCCAGCAGAGACGACAGAGAGCCCTACGAGCAGTACTTC
cdr3_aa: CASRDDREPYEQYF

clone_size: .
j_call: TRBJ1-5
d_call: TRBD1
v_call: TRBV7-9
cdr3_nt: TGTGCCAGCAGCTTAGCGGGGGACAGGGGCAATCAGCCCCAGCATTTT
cdr3_aa: CASSLAGDRGNQPQHF